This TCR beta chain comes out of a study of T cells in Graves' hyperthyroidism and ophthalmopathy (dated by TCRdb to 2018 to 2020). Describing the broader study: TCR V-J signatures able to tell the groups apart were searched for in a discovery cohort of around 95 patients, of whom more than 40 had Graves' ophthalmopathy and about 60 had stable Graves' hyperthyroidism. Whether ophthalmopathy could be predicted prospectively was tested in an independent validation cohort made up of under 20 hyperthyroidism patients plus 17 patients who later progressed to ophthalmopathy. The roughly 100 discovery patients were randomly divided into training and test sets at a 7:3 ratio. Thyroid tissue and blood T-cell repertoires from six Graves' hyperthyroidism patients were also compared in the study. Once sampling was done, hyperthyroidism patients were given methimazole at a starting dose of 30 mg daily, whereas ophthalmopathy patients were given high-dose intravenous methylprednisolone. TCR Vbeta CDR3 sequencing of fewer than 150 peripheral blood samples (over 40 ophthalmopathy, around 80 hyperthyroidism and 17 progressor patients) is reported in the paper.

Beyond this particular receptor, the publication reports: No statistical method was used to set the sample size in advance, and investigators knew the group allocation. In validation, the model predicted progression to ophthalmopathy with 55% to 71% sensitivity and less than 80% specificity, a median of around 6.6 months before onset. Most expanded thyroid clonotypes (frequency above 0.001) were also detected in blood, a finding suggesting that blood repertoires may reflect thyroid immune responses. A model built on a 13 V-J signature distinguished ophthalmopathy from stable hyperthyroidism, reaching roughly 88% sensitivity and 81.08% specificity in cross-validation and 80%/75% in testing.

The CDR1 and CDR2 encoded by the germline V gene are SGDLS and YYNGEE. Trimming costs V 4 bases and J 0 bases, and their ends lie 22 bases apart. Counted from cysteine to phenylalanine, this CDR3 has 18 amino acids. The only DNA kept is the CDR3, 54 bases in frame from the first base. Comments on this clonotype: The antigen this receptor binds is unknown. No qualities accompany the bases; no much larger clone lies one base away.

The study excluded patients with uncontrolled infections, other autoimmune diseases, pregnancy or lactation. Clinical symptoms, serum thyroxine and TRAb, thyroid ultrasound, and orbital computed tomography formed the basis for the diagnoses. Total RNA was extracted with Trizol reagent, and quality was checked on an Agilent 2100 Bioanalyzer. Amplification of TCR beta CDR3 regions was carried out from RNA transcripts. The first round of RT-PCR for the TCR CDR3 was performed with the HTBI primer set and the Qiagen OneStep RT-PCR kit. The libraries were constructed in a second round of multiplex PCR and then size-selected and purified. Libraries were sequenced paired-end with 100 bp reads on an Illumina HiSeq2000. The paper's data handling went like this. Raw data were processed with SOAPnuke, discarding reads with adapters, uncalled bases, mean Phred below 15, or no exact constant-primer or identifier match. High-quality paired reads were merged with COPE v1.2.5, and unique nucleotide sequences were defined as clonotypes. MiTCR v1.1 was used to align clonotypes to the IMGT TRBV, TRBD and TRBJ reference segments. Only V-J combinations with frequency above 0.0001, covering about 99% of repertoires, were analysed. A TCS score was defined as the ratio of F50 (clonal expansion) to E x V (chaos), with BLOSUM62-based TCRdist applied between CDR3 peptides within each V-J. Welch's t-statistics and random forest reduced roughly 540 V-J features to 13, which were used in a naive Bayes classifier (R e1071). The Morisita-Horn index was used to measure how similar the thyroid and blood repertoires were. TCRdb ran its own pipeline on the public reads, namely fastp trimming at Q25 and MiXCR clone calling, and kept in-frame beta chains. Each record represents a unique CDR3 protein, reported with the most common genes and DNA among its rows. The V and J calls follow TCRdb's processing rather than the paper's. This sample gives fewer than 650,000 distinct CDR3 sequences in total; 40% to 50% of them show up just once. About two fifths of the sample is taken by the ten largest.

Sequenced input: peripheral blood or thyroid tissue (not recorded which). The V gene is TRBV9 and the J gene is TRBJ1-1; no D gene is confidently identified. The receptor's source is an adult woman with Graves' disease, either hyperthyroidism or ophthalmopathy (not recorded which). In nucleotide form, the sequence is TGTGCCAGCAGCCCGGGGATCACTAGAGCCGGCATGAACACTGAAGCTTTCTTT. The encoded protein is CASSPGITRAGMNTEAFF.